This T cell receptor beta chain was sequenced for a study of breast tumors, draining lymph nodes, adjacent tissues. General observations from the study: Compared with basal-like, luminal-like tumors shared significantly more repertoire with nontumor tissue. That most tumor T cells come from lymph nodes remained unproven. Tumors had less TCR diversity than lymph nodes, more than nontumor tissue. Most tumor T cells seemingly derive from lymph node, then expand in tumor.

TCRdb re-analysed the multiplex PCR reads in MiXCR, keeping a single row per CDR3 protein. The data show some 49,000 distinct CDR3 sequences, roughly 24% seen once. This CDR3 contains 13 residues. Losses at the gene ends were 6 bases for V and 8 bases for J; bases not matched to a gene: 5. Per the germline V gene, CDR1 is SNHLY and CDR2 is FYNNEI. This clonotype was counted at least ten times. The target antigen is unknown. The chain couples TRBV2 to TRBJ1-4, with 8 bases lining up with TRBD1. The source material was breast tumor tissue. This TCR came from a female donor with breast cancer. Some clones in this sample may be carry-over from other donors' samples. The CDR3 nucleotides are TGTGCCAGCAGGCAGGGGGCCTGGGAAAAACTGTTTTTT. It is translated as CASRQGAWEKLFF.